Listed below are T cell receptor beta chains from one sample, sequenced in a study of T-cell reconstitution after alpha-beta-depleted transplantation in children. TCRdb called the PCR reads again in MiXCR, with one record for every CDR3 protein. This repertoire shows about 540,000 distinct CDR3 sequences, around 16% found once; its top ten account for roughly 3.3%. The material was PBMCs from the stem cell graft donor, obtained from the stem cell graft. The source of these receptors is a human donor who donated a stem cell graft to a child with acute lymphoblastic leukemia. CDR3s include the opening cysteine and the closing phenylalanine or tryptophan. The order of the fields is D gene, CDR3 length, V gene, CDR3 protein. D genes are given only for firm matches.

TRBD1 | 14 | TRBV9 | CASSAPGQYSPLHF
. | 15 | TRBV20-1 | CSAPAWTQLNYGYTF
. | 15 | TRBV5-1 | CASTSVSLLGETQYF
. | 14 | TRBV6-5 | CASSSLGGTDTQYF
. | 13 | TRBV13 | CASSEDRNTEAFF
. | 16 | TRBV7-3 | CASSTRAASNTGELFF
. | 14 | TRBV18 | CASSPSAEPYEQYF
TRBD2 | 17 | TRBV27 | CASSHKLAGPAQETQYF
. | 15 | TRBV7-8 | CASSLLPGTFETQYF
. | 15 | TRBV19 | CACAVSKGLYNEQFF
. | 14 | TRBV7-6 | CASSLGQQGYEQYF
. | 13 | TRBV2 | CASMNRGGNEQYF
. | 17 | TRBV7-3 | CASSLPPGGESTDTQYF
TRBD1 | 15 | TRBV29-1 | CSVRPGQANTGELFF
TRBD2 | 18 | TRBV5-1 | CASSRGLAGELIHYEQYF
. | 18 | TRBV9 | CASSASFIVSSGANVLTF
TRBD1 | 13 | TRBV2 | CAGPRDRVTEAFF
. | 14 | TRBV12-3/TRBV12-4 | CASSARLDGSEQFF
. | 12 | TRBV5-1 | CASSWYQETQYF
. | 16 | TRBV27 | CASSLRGVGTYNEQFF
TRBD2 | 16 | TRBV9 | CASSVDPGLDSYEQYF
TRBD2 | 18 | TRBV5-1 | CASRNLAGAPSSTDTQYF
. | 15 | TRBV7-2 | CASSSEASSTDTQYF
. | 13 | TRBV20-1 | CSARWTGQETQYF
. | 16 | TRBV11-3 | CASSHRCLPAYNEQFF
TRBD2 | 14 | TRBV12-3/TRBV12-4 | CASRVAGVTDTQYF
TRBD1 | 15 | TRBV6-1 | CASSEGTGYNQPQHF
. | 15 | TRBV12-3/TRBV12-4 | CASSFNGIRTDTQYF
TRBD1 | 13 | TRBV3-1 | CASGSRGREEQFF
TRBD2 | 16 | TRBV5-1 | CASSPMTSGRSDEQFF
. | 12 | TRBV5-1 | CASSWVLNEQFF
. | 13 | TRBV19 | CASSVTATGELFF
. | 14 | TRBV7-8 | CASSSGGGVVREFF
. | 15 | TRBV15 | CATSGLGTHQETQYF
TRBD2 | 17 | TRBV20-1 | CSAAPSGRSFSYNEQFF
TRBD1 | 19 | TRBV6-4 | CASSDSGRTGGAGGYGYTF
TRBD2 | 14 | TRBV7-3 | CASSLIAGAGEQYF
TRBD1 | 15 | TRBV5-1 | CASSLSTGANYGYTF
TRBD1 | 16 | TRBV19 | CASRIGGQGRNTEAFF
. | 17 | TRBV20-1 | CSARDLTGASGANVLTF
. | 18 | TRBV5-1 | CASSLGPHGAYSYNEQFF
. | 12 | TRBV20-1 | CSAAGRAGEQYF
. | 13 | TRBV27 | CATRIGQGHEQYF
. | 16 | TRBV11-3 | CASSLDRSGVGNEQFF